A single sample gave rise to the 10 T cell receptor beta chains below, sequenced in a study of Tregs in tolerant kidney transplant recipients. Mixed chimerism was transient after nonmyeloablative marrow transplants from related graft donors. Some clones are missing from TCRdb's copy, which holds only in-frame ones; the method was immunoSEQ multiplex PCR. This listing includes approximately 24,000 clones. Sequencing used CD4+ T cells from blood (PBMCs), obtained 6 months after the transplant. These receptors all stem from a human patient who received a combined kidney and bone marrow transplant. These T cells may partly come from the graft donor.

As concerns this clone: The observed sequence ends 3 residues before the CDR3 terminus, with the missing tail filled in from the germline J gene. The J gene is TRBJ2-3, the V gene TRBV5-1; TRBD2 aligns across 8 bases. V dropped 4 bases and J dropped 1; count of bases not matched to a gene: 5. The germline V gene has CDR1 SGHRS and CDR2 YFSETQ. The CDR3 runs to 15 residues. The CDR3 DNA, read in part, is TGCGCCAGCAGCCCCTTTAGCGGGGGCACAGATACG. This gives the protein CASSPFSGGTDT. The full CDR3 protein reads CASSPFSGGTDTQYF.

Regarding this clone: The read ends 3 residues shy of where the CDR3 ends; the end is completed using the germline J gene. V usage is TRBV29-1 and J usage is TRBJ1-1, with 10 bases identical to TRBD1. The germline V gene has CDR1 SQVTM and CDR2 ANQGSEA. The J segment lost 5 bases and the V segment lost 6 bases, leaving 12 bases of the junction unmatched. There are 15 residues in the CDR3. The sequenced part of the CDR3 DNA is TGCAGCGTCCGCTATGGGCGGACAGGGGGGACTGAA. Encoded protein: CSVRYGRTGGTE. The full CDR3 is CSVRYGRTGGTEAFF.

About this clone: The CDR3 goes on 3 residues after the read ends, and that part is filled in from the germline J gene. The chain carries TRBV5-1 and TRBJ2-5; the match to TRBD1 covers 8 bases. Germline CDR1 is SGHRS and CDR2 is YFSETQ. Trimming cost V 4 bases and J 5 bases; bases outside gene matches: 7. This CDR3 has 14 amino acids. Partial CDR3 DNA: TGCGCCAGCAGCAGGGACAGGCCCCCGGAGACC. It translates to CASSRDRPPET. The CDR3 in its entirety is CASSRDRPPETQYF.

The covered CDR3 bases are TGCAGTGCTAGAGATGGGAGTAGCGGCGGGAGGACCGGGGAG. Translation: CSARDGSSGGRTGE. The whole CDR3 protein is CSARDGSSGGRTGELFF. The chain employs TRBV20-1 and TRBJ2-2; 8 bases align to TRBD2. The read falls 3 residues short of the CDR3 end, and the missing part is taken from the germline J gene. V was pared by 0 bases and J by 5 bases, with 11 bases of the junction left unmatched. The CDR3 runs 17 residues. Germline CDR1 is DFQATT and CDR2 is SNEGSKA (reference sequence).

CDR3 DNA, as far as it was read: TGTGCCAGTAAGGGGAGGACGATTAACACTGAA. It is translated as CASKGRTINTE. The complete CDR3 protein is CASKGRTINTEAFF. This rearrangement joins TRBV19 to TRBJ1-1, with D possibly matching TRBD1 (5 bases). The read ends 3 residues before the CDR3 terminus; that terminus is restored from the germline J gene. The germline CDR1 and CDR2 sequences are LNHDA and SQIVND (reference sequence). This CDR3 contains 14 residues. V dropped 7 bases and J dropped 2 bases, with 14 bases sitting between them. The full variable domain, rest sourced from reference TRBV19 and TRBJ1-1, is DGGITQSPKYLFRKEGQNVTLSCEQNLNHDAMYWYRQDPGQGLRLIYYSQIVNDFQKGDIAEGYSVSREKKESFPLTVTSAQKNPTAFYLCASKGRTINTEAFFGQGTRLTVV.

With regard to this clone: Read sequence stops 3 residues before the CDR3 end, and the germline J gene provides the missing end. The chain recombines TRBV20-1 with TRBJ1-6, with D tentatively TRBD1 (6 bases). The CDR3 covers 15 residues. CDR1 is DFQATT and CDR2 is SNEGSKA in the germline V gene (reference sequence). The V and J ends lost 6 bases and 0 bases respectively, with 12 bases between them. CDR3 sequence: CSAGQPSSYNSPLHF. Partial CDR3 DNA: TGCAGTGCCGGACAGCCCAGCTCCTATAATTCACCC.

In the case of this clone: The read ends 3 residues shy of where the CDR3 ends; the end is completed using the germline J gene. The rearrangement links TRBV2 to TRBJ2-3; TRBD2 matches at 7 bases. The germline V gene encodes CDR1 SNHLY and CDR2 FYNNEI. CDR3 length: 15 residues. V dropped 5 bases and J dropped 4; count of bases not matched to a gene: 9. CDR3 amino acids: CASSTRGVPADTQYF. CDR3 DNA (partial): TGTGCCAGCAGTACCCGGGGGGTTCCAGCAGATACG.

About this clone itself: The observed sequence ends 3 residues before the CDR3 terminus, with the missing tail filled in from the germline J gene. The rearrangement links TRBV20-1 to TRBJ2-7, with D unresolved. Trimming took 1 base from V and 6 from J, leaving 16 bases between them. The CDR3 is 14 amino acids. Germline values: CDR1 DFQATT, CDR2 SNEGSKA (reference sequence). The CDR3 region is CSARARNGFGEQYF. Partial CDR3 DNA: TGCAGTGCTAGAGCTCGAAACGGGTTCGGCGAG.

This clone shows up as medium-sized by frequency. CDR3 sequence reads: CASSLGTSGSYEQYF. CDR3 DNA, as far as it was read: TGTGCCAGCAGCTTGGGAACTAGCGGGTCCTACGAG. The chain joins TRBV7-6 to TRBJ2-7; 9 nucleotides align to TRBD2. The CDR3 end lies 3 residues beyond the end of the read and is filled in from the germline J gene. The CDR3 has 15 amino acids. The germline CDR1 and CDR2 sequences are SGHVS and FNYEAQ. The V and J ends lost 3 bases and 1 base, in that order; junction bases with no gene match: 4.

As for this clone: The read falls 3 residues short of the CDR3 end, and the missing part is taken from the germline J gene. The gene calls are TRBV7-8 and TRBJ1-1, with D tentatively TRBD1 (5 bases). CDR1 SGHVS and CDR2 FQNEAQ come from the germline V gene. CDR3 size: 14 residues. With 1 base removed from V and 2 bases from J, the gap between germline ends came to 8 bases. CDR3 in amino acids: CASSLETANTEAFF. CDR3 DNA (partial): TGTGCCAGCAGCTTAGAGACAGCTAACACTGAA.